This T cell receptor (beta chain) is from a study of CD8 T cells in ankylosing spondylitis. This clonotype was recorded at least ten times. Its cognate antigen is unknown. Study-level points and caveats: Disease-associated clones were reportedly significantly overrepresented in matched ankylosing spondylitis synovial fluid. Several of the motif variants were reported before in synovial fluid and blood from reactive arthritis. CD8+ disease-linked clones were present at relatively low frequencies in blood.

Germline CDR1 is LNHDA and CDR2 is SQIVND (reference sequence). Losses at the gene ends were 6 bases for V and 5 bases for J; bases not matched to a gene: 3. The CDR3 sequence is 13 residues long. TCRdb re-called the 5' RACE reads through MiXCR, storing one row per CDR3 protein. The data contain 200,000 to 300,000 distinct CDR3 sequences, around 9.1% of them singletons. The source of this sequence is a male donor with ankylosing spondylitis or in good health (not recorded which). The chain has TRBV19 and TRBJ2-7, with 11 bases matching TRBD1. Sequenced sample: blood, either unsorted or a sorted T cell fraction (not recorded which). CDR3 loop: CASSRTGGNEQYF. CDR3 DNA sequence: TGTGCCAGTAGCAGGACAGGGGGCAACGAGCAGTACTTC.